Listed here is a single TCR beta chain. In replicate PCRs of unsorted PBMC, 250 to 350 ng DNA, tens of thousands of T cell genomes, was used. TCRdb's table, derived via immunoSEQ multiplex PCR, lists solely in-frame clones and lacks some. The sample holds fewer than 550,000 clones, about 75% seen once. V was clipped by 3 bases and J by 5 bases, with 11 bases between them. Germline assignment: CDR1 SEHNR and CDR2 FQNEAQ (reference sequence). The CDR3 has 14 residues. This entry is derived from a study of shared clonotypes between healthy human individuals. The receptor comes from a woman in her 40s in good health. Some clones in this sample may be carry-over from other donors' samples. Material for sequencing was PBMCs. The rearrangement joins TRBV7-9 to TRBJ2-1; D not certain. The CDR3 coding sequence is TGTGCCAGCAGCTTGTACAGCGTACACAATGAGCAGTTCTTC. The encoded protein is CASSLYSVHNEQFF.